This T cell receptor (beta chain) is drawn from a study of T cells in Graves' hyperthyroidism and ophthalmopathy. Overall study findings and caveats: Most expanded thyroid clonotypes above 0.001 recurred in blood.

The hyperthyroidism was newly diagnosed and had lasted under 2 months; the patients were aged 18 to 65. Uncontrolled infection, other autoimmune disease, pregnancy or lactation excluded patients. The CDR3 runs 15 residues. Trimming stripped 4 bases from V and 4 bases from J, with 17 bases between. Germline V gene data show CDR1 as SGDLS and CDR2 as YYNGEE. Comments on this clonotype: Antigen specificity is unknown.

TCR beta CDR3 regions were amplified from RNA. TCR CDR3 regions were first amplified by RT-PCR with HTBI primers. TCRdb reprocessed the multiplex PCR reads with MiXCR, giving one entry per CDR3 protein. This table has under 450,000 distinct CDR3 sequences, around 16% appearing once. The sequenced sample consisted of blood. This clonotype was obtained from a young woman with Graves' hyperthyroidism. The V and J genes are TRBV9 and TRBJ1-2; perhaps TRBD1 as D (6 bases). The CDR3 region is CASSTRDTIPYGYTF. The DNA of the CDR3 is TGTGCCAGCAGCACTCGGGACACCATCCCCTATGGCTACACCTTC.